The 22 T cell receptor beta chains presented below share a single source sample, sequenced in a study of blood T cell repertoires in COVID-19. Here immunoSEQ multiplex PCR was the method, and the copy in TCRdb shows in-frame clones only, minus some. The sample yields approximately 220,000 clones, around 84% seen once. Material for sequencing was peripheral blood. All receptors derive from a man aged 50-59 years who had recovered from COVID-19.

V usage is TRBV2 and J usage is TRBJ1-5; D is perhaps TRBD1 (5 bases). The germline gives CDR1 SNHLY, CDR2 FYNNEI. Trimming pared 6 bases from V and 4 bases from J, leaving 13 bases between. The CDR3 consists of 14 residues. The CDR3 here is CASRMTATNQPQHF. For the CDR3, the DNA is TGTGCCAGCAGAATGACAGCTACTAATCAGCCCCAGCATTTT.

This clone has a single count. The chain uses TRBV5-1 and TRBJ2-1; 14 bases match TRBD2. The germline CDR1 and CDR2 sequences are SGHRS and YFSETQ. The CDR3 loop spans 15 amino acids. V trimming: 3 bases; J trimming: 9 bases; junction bases outside the gene matches: 5. The CDR3 coding sequence is TGCGCCAGCAGCTACGGACTAGCGGGAGGCTTTGAGCAGTTCTTC. Protein: CASSYGLAGGFEQFF.

The chain has TRBV6-1 and TRBJ2-7; TRBD2 agrees at 8 bases. The CDR3 has 20 amino acids. Germline lookup yields CDR1 MNHNS and CDR2 SASEGT. With V trimmed by 1 base and J by 3 bases, 20 bases remained unmatched. CDR3 sequence reads: CASSEDSRGGLAAQLYEQYF. The CDR3 bases are TGTGCCAGCAGTGAAGACAGCCGGGGGGGTCTAGCGGCACAGCTCTACGAGCAGTACTTC.

CDR3 nucleotides: TGTGCCAAAGGACAGCCTTTGTCTTCGAACACTGAAGCTTTCTTT. Encoded protein: CAKGQPLSSNTEAFF. J is TRBJ1-1 and V is TRBV27, with D possibly being TRBD1 (6 bases). V gave up 10 bases and J gave up 1 base, with 19 bases separating them. The CDR3 consists of 15 residues. Looked up from germline, CDR1 is MNHEY and CDR2 is SMNVEV (reference sequence).

The rearrangement links TRBV9 to TRBJ2-1, with TRBD2 matching 12 bases. CDR1 is SGDLS, CDR2 YYNGEE, per germline. The CDR3 is 15 residues long. With V trimmed by 4 bases and J by 10 bases, 9 bases remained unmatched. This chain's CDR3 is CASSLSLAGGGEQFF. The CDR3 nucleotides are TGTGCCAGCAGCCTCTCACTAGCGGGAGGTGGAGAGCAGTTCTTC.

This clone came up a few times. The chain is built from TRBV15 and TRBJ2-5; D possibly corresponds to TRBD2 (5 bases). Germline loops: CDR1 LNHNV, CDR2 YYDKDF (reference sequence). The CDR3 contains 14 residues. Trimming removed 0 bases at V and 6 bases at J, with 11 bases between. The CDR3 loop is CATSRDLRDKTQYF. The CDR3 region has the DNA TGTGCCACCAGCAGAGATCTGAGGGATAAGACCCAGTACTTC.

This clone showed up just once. The CDR3 protein is CASSIVGSPREQYF. As DNA, the CDR3 is TGTGCCAGTAGTATAGTTGGATCCCCCAGGGAGCAGTACTTC. The V gene is TRBV19, the J gene TRBJ2-7; no firm D call. Germline-derived CDR1 and CDR2 are LNHDA and SQIVND (reference sequence). Trimming took off 1 base at V and 7 bases at J, with 14 bases between the two ends. The length of the CDR3 is 14 residues.

The V call is TRBV18, the J call TRBJ2-7, with 8 nucleotides matching TRBD1. The CDR3 totals 12 residues. With 3 bases clipped from V and 5 bases from J, the junction kept 0 bases outside the gene matches. Looked up from germline, CDR1 is KGHSH and CDR2 is LQKENI. The CDR3 DNA follows: TGTGCCAGCTCACCGGACAGGGACGAGCAGTACTTC. Translating gives CASSPDRDEQYF.

This clone has only one observation. The chain recombines TRBV5-6 with TRBJ2-1; D gene uncertain. Trimming took 0 bases from V and 0 from J, leaving 10 bases between them. This CDR3 has 16 amino acids. Per the germline V gene, CDR1 is SGHDT and CDR2 is YYEEEE. Here the CDR3 reads CASSLAPGLSYNEQFF. CDR3 DNA sequence: TGTGCCAGCAGCTTGGCCCCAGGCCTCTCCTACAATGAGCAGTTCTTC.

V and J are TRBV5-5 and TRBJ2-5, with TRBD2 identical over 11 bases. Germline V CDR1 and CDR2: SGHKS, YYEKEE (reference sequence). The length of the CDR3 is 14 residues. Trimming cost V 4 bases and J 4 bases; bases outside gene matches: 3. CDR3 in amino acids: CASSPTSGVETQYF. The CDR3 DNA reads as TGTGCCAGCAGCCCGACTAGCGGGGTAGAGACCCAGTACTTC.

This chain joins TRBV11-2 and TRBJ2-7; 9 bases are shared with TRBD2. The CDR3 sequence is 14 residues long. The germline V gene has CDR1 SGHAT and CDR2 FQNNGV. After removal of 7 bases from V and 2 bases from J, the junction contained 6 bases not matched to a gene. CDR3 DNA sequence: TGTGCCAGCACCGAGCTAGCGGGACCCTACGAGCAGTACTTC. It specifies CASTELAGPYEQYF.

CDR3 coding DNA: TGTGCCAGCAGCCCAGGGGGCGGGACCGACCACACTTACGAGCAGTACTTC. Its translation: CASSPGGGTDHTYEQYF. The chain joins TRBV3-1 (or the pseudogene TRBV3-2) to TRBJ2-7; 8 bases agree with TRBD1. The CDR3 has 17 amino acids. The germline V gene has CDR1 LGHDT and CDR2 YNNKEL (reference sequence). Losses at the gene ends were 4 bases for V and 4 bases for J; bases not matched to a gene: 15.

This clone appeared once. The chain employs TRBV9 and TRBJ2-1, with TRBD2 identical over 8 bases. CDR1 and CDR2 (germline): SGDLS, YYNGEE. CDR3 length: 15 residues. V lost 1 base and J lost 4; bases outside the gene matches: 4. In DNA form, the CDR3 reads TGTGCCAGCAGCGTAAAAGCGGGAGCGTACAATGAGCAGTTCTTC. As protein: CASSVKAGAYNEQFF.

The chain links TRBV19 to TRBJ2-7; tentative D call: TRBD1 (6 bases). V lost 5 bases and J lost 0, with 14 bases in between. Germline CDR1 LNHDA, CDR2 SQIVND (reference sequence). The CDR3 is 15 amino acids. As DNA, the CDR3 is TGTGCCAGTAGTCAGGAAACAGGGATCTCCTACGAGCAGTACTTC. It yields the protein CASSQETGISYEQYF.

This clone has just one count. J is TRBJ2-1 and V is TRBV19; 8 bases map to TRBD2. CDR3 length: 17 residues. V lost 0 bases and J lost 6; bases outside the gene matches: 10. From germline, CDR1 is LNHDA and CDR2 SQIVND (reference sequence). The CDR3 sequence is CASSIDLSSGLGNEQFF. The CDR3 nucleotides are TGTGCCAGTAGTATAGATCTATCTAGCGGGCTAGGCAATGAGCAGTTCTTC.

V gene TRBV5-1 combines with J gene TRBJ2-5; 7 nucleotides agree with TRBD2. J lost 5 bases, V lost 3 bases, and 4 bases had no gene match. From germline, CDR1 is SGHRS and CDR2 YFSETQ. This CDR3 spans 13 amino acids. The CDR3 region is CASSYRGEETQYF. CDR3 bases: TGCGCCAGCAGCTACCGGGGGGAGGAGACCCAGTACTTC.

This chain uses TRBV5-4 with TRBJ2-3; no reliable D call. CDR1 SGHNT and CDR2 YYREEE come from the germline V gene (reference sequence). Trimming cost V 0 bases and J 2 bases, with 13 bases left between them. CDR3 length: 16 residues. CDR3 bases: TGTGCCAGCAGCTTGGCGCCTCGCCTATCCACAGATACGCAGTATTTT. This encodes CASSLAPRLSTDTQYF. Variable domain in full (rest from reference TRBV5-4 and TRBJ2-3): ETGVTQSPTHLIKTRGQQVTLRCSSQSGHNTVSWYQQALGQGPQFIFQYYREEENGRGNFPPRFSGLQFPNYSSELNVNALELDDSALYLCASSLAPRLSTDTQYFGPGTRLTVL.

This chain links TRBV30 with TRBJ2-7, with a tentative D call TRBD2 (6 bases). The CDR3 spans 12 residues. Trimming took 6 bases from V and 3 from J, leaving 12 bases between them. Germline CDR1 GTSNPN, CDR2 SVGIG (reference sequence). CDR3 loop: CACLRRGYEQYF. The CDR3 coding sequence is TGTGCCTGCCTCCGGAGGGGCTACGAGCAGTACTTC.

This clone came up a few times. V usage is TRBV7-9 and J usage is TRBJ1-1, with D maybe TRBD1 (6 bases). The CDR3 length is 14 residues. The germline gives CDR1 SEHNR, CDR2 FQNEAQ (reference sequence). Trimming pared 4 bases from V and 1 base from J, leaving 10 bases between. The CDR3 is CASSSTGWNTEAFF. The DNA of the CDR3 is TGTGCCAGCAGCTCTACAGGGTGGAACACTGAAGCTTTCTTT.

V is TRBV6-5 and J is TRBJ1-1; D is uncertain. In germline, CDR1 is MNHEY, CDR2 SVGAGI. The V end was cut by 2 bases, the J end by 8 bases, with 9 bases between. This CDR3 comprises 12 residues. CDR3 bases: TGTGCCAGCAGTTACATGTCTGTCGAAGCTTTCTTT. It specifies CASSYMSVEAFF.

V and J are TRBV6-5 and TRBJ2-7; no clear D gene. Trimming cost V 0 bases and J 0 bases, with 6 bases left between them. Germline values: CDR1 MNHEY, CDR2 SVGAGI. The CDR3 length is 14 residues. This chain's CDR3 is CASSYSVSSYEQYF. As DNA, the CDR3 is TGTGCCAGCAGTTACTCGGTCAGCTCCTACGAGCAGTACTTC.

The chain couples TRBV5-4 to TRBJ1-5, with TRBD1 matching 8 bases. Trimming removed 4 bases from V and 1 base from J; junction bases left unmatched: 1. The CDR3 is 14 residues long. Looked up from germline, CDR1 is SGHNT and CDR2 is YYREEE (reference sequence). The CDR3 loop is CASSPGGSNQPQHF. The CDR3 nucleotides read TGTGCCAGCAGCCCAGGGGGCAGCAATCAGCCCCAGCATTTT.